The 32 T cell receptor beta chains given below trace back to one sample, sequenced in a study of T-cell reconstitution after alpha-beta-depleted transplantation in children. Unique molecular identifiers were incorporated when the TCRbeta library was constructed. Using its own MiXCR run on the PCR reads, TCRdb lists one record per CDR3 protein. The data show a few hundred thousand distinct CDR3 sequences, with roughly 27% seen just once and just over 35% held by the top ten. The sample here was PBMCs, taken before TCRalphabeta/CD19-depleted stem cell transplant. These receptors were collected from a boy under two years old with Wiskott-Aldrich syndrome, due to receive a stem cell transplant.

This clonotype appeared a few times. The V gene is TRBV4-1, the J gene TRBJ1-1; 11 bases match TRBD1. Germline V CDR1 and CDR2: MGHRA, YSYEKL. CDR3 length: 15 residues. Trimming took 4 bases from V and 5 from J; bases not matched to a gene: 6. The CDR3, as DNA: TGCGCCAGCAGCCTCCAGGACAGGGGGCATACTGAAGCTTTCTTT. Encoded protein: CASSLQDRGHTEAFF.

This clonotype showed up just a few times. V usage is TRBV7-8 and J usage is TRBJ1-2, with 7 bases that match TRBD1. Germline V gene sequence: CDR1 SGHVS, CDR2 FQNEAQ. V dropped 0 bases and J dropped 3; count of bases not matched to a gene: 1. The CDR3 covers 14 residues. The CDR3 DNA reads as TGTGCCAGCAGCTTAGCCAGGGGGTACTATGGCTACACCTTC. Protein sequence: CASSLARGYYGYTF.

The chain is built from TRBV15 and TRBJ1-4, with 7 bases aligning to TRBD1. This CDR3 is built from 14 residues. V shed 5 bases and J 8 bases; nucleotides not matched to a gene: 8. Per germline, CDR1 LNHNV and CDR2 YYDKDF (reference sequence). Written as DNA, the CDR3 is TGTGCCACCAGCGCCGACAGGGAGTTCGAAAAACTGTTTTTT. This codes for CATSADREFEKLFF. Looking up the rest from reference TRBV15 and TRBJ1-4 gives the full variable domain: DAMVIQNPRYQVTQFGKPVTLSCSQTLNHNVMYWYQQKSSQAPKLLFHYYDKDFNNEADTPDNFQSRRPNTSFCFLDIRSPGLGDTAMYLCATSADREFEKLFFGSGTQLSVL.

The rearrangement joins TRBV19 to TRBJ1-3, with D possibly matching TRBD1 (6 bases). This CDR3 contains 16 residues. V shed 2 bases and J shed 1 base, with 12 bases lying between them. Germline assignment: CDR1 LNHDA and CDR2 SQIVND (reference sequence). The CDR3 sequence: CASSIRGTSSGNTIYF. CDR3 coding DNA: TGTGCCAGTAGTATAAGGGGGACCTCTTCTGGAAACACCATATATTTT.

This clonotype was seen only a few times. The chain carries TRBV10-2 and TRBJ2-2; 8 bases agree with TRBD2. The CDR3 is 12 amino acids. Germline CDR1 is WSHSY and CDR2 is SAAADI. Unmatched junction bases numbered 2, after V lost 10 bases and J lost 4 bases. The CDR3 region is CATRGGTGELFF. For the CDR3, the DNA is TGCGCCACCCGGGGGGGCACCGGGGAGCTGTTTTTT.

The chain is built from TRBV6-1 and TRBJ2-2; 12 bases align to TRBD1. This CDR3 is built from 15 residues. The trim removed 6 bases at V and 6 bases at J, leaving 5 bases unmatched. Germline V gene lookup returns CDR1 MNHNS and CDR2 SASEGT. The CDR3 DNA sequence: TGTGCCAGCAGCCCGGGACAGGGGGCGGCCGGGGAGCTGTTTTTT. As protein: CASSPGQGAAGELFF.

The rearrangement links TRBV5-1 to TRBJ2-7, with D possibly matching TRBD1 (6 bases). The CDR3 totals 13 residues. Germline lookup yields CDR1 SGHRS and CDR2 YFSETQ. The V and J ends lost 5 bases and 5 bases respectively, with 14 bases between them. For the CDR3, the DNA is TGCGCCAGCAGACCTGGGGGCAGGGACGAGCAGTACTTC. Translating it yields CASRPGGRDEQYF.

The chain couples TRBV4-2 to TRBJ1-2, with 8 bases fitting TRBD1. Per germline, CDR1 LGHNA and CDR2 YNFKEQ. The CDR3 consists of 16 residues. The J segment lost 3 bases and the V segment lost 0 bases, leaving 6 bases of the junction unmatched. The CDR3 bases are TGTGCCAGCAGCCAAGAGTGGCCAGGGGGCTACTATGGCTACACCTTC. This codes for CASSQEWPGGYYGYTF.

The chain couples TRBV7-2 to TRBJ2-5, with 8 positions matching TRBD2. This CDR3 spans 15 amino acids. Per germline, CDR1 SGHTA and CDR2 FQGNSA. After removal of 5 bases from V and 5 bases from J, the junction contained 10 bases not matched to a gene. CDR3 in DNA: TGTGCCAGCAGCACAGTCAGGACGGGGGGGGAGACCCAGTACTTC. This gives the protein CASSTVRTGGETQYF.

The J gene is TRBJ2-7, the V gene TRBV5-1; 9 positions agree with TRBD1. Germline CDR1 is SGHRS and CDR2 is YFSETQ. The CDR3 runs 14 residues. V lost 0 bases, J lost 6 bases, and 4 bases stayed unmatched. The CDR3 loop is CASSLVTGGSEQYF. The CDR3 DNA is TGCGCCAGCAGCTTGGTTACAGGGGGCAGCGAGCAGTACTTC.

The CDR3 here is CASSLEMNTEAFF. CDR3 sequence (DNA): TGCGCCAGCAGCTTGGAAATGAACACTGAAGCTTTCTTT. The V gene is TRBV5-1, the J gene TRBJ1-1; D is ambiguous. The V gene lost 0 bases and the J gene lost 0 bases, with 3 bases spanning the gap. The CDR3 is 13 amino acids. Germline V gene lookup returns CDR1 SGHRS and CDR2 YFSETQ.

The CDR3 here is CASSQGQRHSPLHF. In DNA, the CDR3 is TGTGCCAGCAGCCAAGGACAGAGGCATTCACCCCTCCACTTT. This chain joins TRBV3-1 and TRBJ1-6, with D possibly TRBD1 on 5 matching bases. The CDR3 runs 14 residues. Trimming cost V 1 base and J 8 bases, with 9 bases left between them. Germline V gene lookup returns CDR1 LGHDT and CDR2 YNNKEL (reference sequence).

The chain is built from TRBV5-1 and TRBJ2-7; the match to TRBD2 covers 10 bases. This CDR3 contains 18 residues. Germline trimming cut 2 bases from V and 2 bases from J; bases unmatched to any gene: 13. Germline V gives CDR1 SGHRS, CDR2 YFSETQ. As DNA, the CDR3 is TGCGCCAGCAGCTTACCAAAACTAGCGGGACCTAATACCTACGAGCAGTACTTC. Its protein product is CASSLPKLAGPNTYEQYF.

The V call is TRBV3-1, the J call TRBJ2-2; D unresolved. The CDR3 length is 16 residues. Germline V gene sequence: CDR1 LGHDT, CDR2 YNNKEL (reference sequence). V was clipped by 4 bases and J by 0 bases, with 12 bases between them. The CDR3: CASSRKPRANTGELFF. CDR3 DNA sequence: TGTGCCAGCAGCCGCAAACCGAGAGCGAACACCGGGGAGCTGTTTTTT. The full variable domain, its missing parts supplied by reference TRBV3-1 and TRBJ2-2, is DTAVSQTPKYLVTQMGNDKSIKCEQNLGHDTMYWYKQDSKKFLKIMFSYNNKELIINETVPNRFSPKSPDKAHLNLHINSLELGDSAVYFCASSRKPRANTGELFFGEGSRLTVL.

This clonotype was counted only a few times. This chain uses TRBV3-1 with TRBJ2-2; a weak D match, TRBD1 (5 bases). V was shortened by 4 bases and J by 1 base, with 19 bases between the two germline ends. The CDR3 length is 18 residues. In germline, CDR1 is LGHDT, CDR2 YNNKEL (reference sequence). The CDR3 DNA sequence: TGTGCCAGCAGCCGAATGCTACAGGTGGTTGGGAACACCGGGGAGCTGTTTTTT. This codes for CASSRMLQVVGNTGELFF. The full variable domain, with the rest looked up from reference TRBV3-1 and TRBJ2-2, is DTAVSQTPKYLVTQMGNDKSIKCEQNLGHDTMYWYKQDSKKFLKIMFSYNNKELIINETVPNRFSPKSPDKAHLNLHINSLELGDSAVYFCASSRMLQVVGNTGELFFGEGSRLTVL.

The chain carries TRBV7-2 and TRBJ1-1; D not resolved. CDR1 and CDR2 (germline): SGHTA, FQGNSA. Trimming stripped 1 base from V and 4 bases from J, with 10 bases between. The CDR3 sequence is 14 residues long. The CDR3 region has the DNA TGTGCCAGCAGCTTAGATGGTTTCGCCACTGAAGCTTTCTTT. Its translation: CASSLDGFATEAFF.

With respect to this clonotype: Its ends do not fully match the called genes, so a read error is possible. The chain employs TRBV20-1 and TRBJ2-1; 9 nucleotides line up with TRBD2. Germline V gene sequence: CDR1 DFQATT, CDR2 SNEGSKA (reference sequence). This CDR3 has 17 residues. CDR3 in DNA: TGCTGTGCTAGAGTTACAACTGTAGCGGGAGAGGATTCTGAGCAGTTCTTC. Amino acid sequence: CCARVTTVAGEDSEQFF.

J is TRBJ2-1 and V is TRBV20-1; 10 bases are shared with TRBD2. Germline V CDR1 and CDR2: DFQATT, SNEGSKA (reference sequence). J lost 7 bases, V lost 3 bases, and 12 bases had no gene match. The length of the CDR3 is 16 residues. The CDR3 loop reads CSASYHTGLAENEQFF. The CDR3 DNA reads TGCAGTGCTAGCTACCATACCGGACTAGCGGAAAATGAGCAGTTCTTC.

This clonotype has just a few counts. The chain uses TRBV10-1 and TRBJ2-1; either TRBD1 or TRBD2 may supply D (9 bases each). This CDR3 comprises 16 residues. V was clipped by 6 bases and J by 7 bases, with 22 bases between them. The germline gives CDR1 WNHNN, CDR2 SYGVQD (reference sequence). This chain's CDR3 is CASSGTGRLAVNEQFF. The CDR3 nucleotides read TGCGCCAGCAGCGGGACAGGGAGACTAGCGGTTAATGAGCAGTTCTTC.

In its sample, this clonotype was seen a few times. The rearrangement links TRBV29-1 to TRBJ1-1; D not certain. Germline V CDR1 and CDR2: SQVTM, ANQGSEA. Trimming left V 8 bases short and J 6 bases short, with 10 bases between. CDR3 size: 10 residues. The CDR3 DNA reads TGCAGCTGTGGAGGAGCTGAAGCTTTCTTT. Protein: CSCGGAEAFF. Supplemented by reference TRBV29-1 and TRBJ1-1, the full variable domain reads SAVISQKPSRDICQRGTSLTIQCQVDSQVTMMFWYRQQPGQSLTLIATANQGSEATYESGFVIDKFPISRPNLTFSTLTVSNMSPEDSSIYLCSCGGAEAFFGQGTRLTVV.

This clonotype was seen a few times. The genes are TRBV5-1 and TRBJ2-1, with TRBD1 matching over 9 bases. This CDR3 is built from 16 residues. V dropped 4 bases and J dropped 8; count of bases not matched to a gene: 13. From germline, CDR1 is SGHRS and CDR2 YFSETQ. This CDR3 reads CASSKLQGASQYEQFF. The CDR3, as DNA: TGCGCCAGCAGCAAGCTACAGGGGGCAAGTCAATATGAGCAGTTCTTC.

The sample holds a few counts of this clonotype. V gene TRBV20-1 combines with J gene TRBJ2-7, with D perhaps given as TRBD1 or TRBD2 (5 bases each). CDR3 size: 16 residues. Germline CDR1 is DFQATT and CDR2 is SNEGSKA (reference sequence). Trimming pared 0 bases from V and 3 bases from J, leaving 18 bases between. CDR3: CSARDPWIGTLYEQYF. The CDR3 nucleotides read TGCAGTGCTAGAGATCCCTGGATTGGGACCCTCTACGAGCAGTACTTC.

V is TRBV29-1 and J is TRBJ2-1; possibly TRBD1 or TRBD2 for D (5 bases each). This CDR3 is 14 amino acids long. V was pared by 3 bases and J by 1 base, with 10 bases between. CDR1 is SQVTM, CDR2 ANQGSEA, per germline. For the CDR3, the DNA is TGCAGCGTTGAGGGGACGGATTCCTACAATGAGCAGTTCTTC. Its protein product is CSVEGTDSYNEQFF.

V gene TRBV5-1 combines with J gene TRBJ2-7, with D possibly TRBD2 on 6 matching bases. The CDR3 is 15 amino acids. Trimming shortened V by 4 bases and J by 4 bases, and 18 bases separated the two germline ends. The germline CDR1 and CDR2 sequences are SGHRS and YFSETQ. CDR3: CASSISSSGRYEQYF. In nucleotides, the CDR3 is TGCGCCAGCAGCATAAGCAGTAGCGGTCGTTACGAGCAGTACTTC.

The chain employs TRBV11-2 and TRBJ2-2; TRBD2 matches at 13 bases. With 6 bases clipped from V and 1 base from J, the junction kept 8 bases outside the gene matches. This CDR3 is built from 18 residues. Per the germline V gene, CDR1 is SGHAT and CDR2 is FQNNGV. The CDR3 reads CASRNSGTSGVNTGELFF. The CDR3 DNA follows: TGTGCCAGCAGAAATTCCGGGACTAGCGGGGTGAACACCGGGGAGCTGTTTTTT. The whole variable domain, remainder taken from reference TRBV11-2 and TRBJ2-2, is EAGVAQSPRYKIIEKRQSVAFWCNPISGHATLYWYQQILGQGPKLLIQFQNNGVVDDSQLPKDRFSAERLKGVDSTLKIQPAKLEDSAVYLCASRNSGTSGVNTGELFFGEGSRLTVL.

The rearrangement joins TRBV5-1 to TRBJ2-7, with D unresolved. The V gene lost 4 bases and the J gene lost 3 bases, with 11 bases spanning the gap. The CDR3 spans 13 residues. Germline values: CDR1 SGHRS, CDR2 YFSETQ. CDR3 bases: TGCGCCAGCAGCAGGGTGAGCTTCTACGAGCAGTACTTC. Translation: CASSRVSFYEQYF. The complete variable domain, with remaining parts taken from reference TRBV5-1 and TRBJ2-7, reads KAGVTQTPRYLIKTRGQQVTLSCSPISGHRSVSWYQQTPGQGLQFLFEYFSETQRNKGNFPGRFSGRQFSNSRSEMNVSTLELGDSALYLCASSRVSFYEQYFGPGTRLTVT.

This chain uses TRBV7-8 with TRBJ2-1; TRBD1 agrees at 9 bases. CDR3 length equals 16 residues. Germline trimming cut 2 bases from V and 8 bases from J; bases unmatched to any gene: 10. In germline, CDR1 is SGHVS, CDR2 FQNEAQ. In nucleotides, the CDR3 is TGTGCCAGCAGCTTAACCTTGGGACAGGGAGGCGATGAGCAGTTCTTC. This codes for CASSLTLGQGGDEQFF. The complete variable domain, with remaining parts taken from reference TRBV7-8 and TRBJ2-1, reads GAGVSQSPRYKVAKRGQDVALRCDPISGHVSLFWYQQALGQGPEFLTYFQNEAQLDKSGLPSDRFFAERPEGSVSTLKIQRTQQEDSAVYLCASSLTLGQGGDEQFFGPGTRLTVL.

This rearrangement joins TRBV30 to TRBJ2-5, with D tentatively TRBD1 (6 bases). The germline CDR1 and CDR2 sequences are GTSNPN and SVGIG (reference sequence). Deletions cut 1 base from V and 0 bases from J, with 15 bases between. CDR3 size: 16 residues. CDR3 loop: CAWSATDSSDQETQYF. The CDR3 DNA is TGTGCCTGGAGTGCCACGGACAGTTCGGACCAAGAGACCCAGTACTTC.

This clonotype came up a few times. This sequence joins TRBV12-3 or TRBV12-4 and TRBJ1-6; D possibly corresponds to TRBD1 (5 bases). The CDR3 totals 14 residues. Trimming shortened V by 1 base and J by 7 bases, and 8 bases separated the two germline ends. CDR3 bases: TGTGCCAGCAGTTTAGGACAGATAAATTCACCCCTCCACTTT. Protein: CASSLGQINSPLHF.

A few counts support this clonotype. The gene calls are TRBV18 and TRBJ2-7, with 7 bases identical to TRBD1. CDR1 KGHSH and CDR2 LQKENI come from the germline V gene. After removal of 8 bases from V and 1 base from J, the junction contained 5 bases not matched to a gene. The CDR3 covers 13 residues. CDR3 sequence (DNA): TGTGCCAGCGCCCGGGACAGATCCTACGAGCAGTACTTC. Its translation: CASARDRSYEQYF.

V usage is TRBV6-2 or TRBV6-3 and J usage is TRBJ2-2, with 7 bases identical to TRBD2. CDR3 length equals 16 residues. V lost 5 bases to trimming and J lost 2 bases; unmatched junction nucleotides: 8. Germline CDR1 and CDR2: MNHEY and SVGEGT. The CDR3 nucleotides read TGTGCCAGCAGTACCGCTAGCGGTGAAAACACCGGGGAGCTGTTTTTT. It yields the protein CASSTASGENTGELFF.

The CDR3 nucleotides are TGCAGTGCTAGAGATCCCCGGGGACAGGGGGCCTGGCCCGCGAACACTGAAGCTTTCTTT. Translating it yields CSARDPRGQGAWPANTEAFF. The chain employs TRBV20-1 and TRBJ1-1; 12 bases fit TRBD1. Germline CDR1 DFQATT, CDR2 SNEGSKA (reference sequence). This CDR3 has 20 amino acids. Unmatched junction bases numbered 15, after V lost 0 bases and J lost 1 base.